This is a list of T cell receptor beta chains from one sample in a study of regulatory T cells in long-lasting Graves disease. TCRdb reprocessed the multiplex PCR reads via MiXCR and lists one record per CDR3 protein. The sample consists of 560,000 or so distinct CDR3 sequences, about 16% of them appearing once. A further study also used this sample, focusing on T cells in Graves' hyperthyroidism and ophthalmopathy.

The specimen was peripheral blood mononuclear cells (PBMCs), collected at new diagnosis, from a patient treated with antithyroid drugs. Receptors originate from a man younger than 35 with Graves disease. Both conserved end residues are trimmed from each CDR3. Clone size, where shown, is once, few, many, or a class for clones that have expanded.

J	V	size	CDR3
TRBJ2-1	TRBV11-3	many	ASSPGTGEPSSYNEQF
TRBJ2-7	TRBV7-9	many	ASTPQGGEGRWEQY
TRBJ1-1	TRBV25-1	-	ASSEFLLVERAF
TRBJ2-7	TRBV28	many	ASSPRQEMFLYEQY
TRBJ1-5	TRBV19	-	ASSMVGTDQPQH
TRBJ2-3	TRBV6-2/TRBV6-3	few	ASSYSPQTDTQY
TRBJ2-1	TRBV6-2/TRBV6-3	few	ASTFRTDKYNEQF
TRBJ2-3	TRBV12-3/TRBV12-4	many	ASSYGPGTDTQY
TRBJ1-1	TRBV10-3	-	AIIGQSNTEAF
TRBJ2-1	TRBV19	-	ASSDRGPYNEQF
TRBJ2-3	TRBV7-9	many	ASSTTVPPSGTDTQY
TRBJ2-7	TRBV15	-	ATSRDDSALYEQY
TRBJ2-1	TRBV6-4	-	ASSELAGGVLV
TRBJ2-2	TRBV5-4	few	ASRLDVGAGELF
TRBJ2-2	TRBV6-2/TRBV6-3	-	ASTGRGKGTGELF
TRBJ1-5	TRBV20-1	many	SARLAESGHQPQH
TRBJ1-2	TRBV7-2	many	ASSQYRGYGYT
TRBJ2-3	TRBV7-3	many	ASSSRNTDTQY
TRBJ2-7	TRBV10-3	few	AISDRGQTVYEQY
TRBJ2-3	TRBV28	many	ASKHSTDTQY
TRBJ2-1	TRBV9	few	ASLDPMGDEQF
-	TRBV20-1	many	SATANLGRQETQY
TRBJ2-5	TRBV19	-	ASRPTSGATQY
TRBJ2-1	TRBV11-2	-	ASSLEAGGEQF
TRBJ1-2	TRBV12-3/TRBV12-4	many	ASSFPGIYGYT
TRBJ2-3	TRBV30	few	AWDRGTDTQY
TRBJ2-1	TRBV5-1	many	ASSMGMGRGDEQF
TRBJ2-1	TRBV19	few	ASSPGRAYNEQF
TRBJ2-7	TRBV29-1	many	SAAGGPFYEQY